This entry concerns a single T cell receptor (beta chain). Method: immunoSEQ multiplex PCR; TCRdb's copy keeps in-frame clones and lacks some. This sample yields under 300,000 clones, of which about 85% are seen a single time; about 6.2% belongs to the top ten. These data are taken from a study of blood T cell repertoires in COVID-19. Trimming at V came to 7 bases and at J to 6 bases, leaving 9 bases not matched to a gene. Germline assignment: CDR1 SGHNT and CDR2 YYREEE (reference sequence). CDR3 length equals 13 residues. This receptor was identified in a woman aged 50 to 60 who had been exposed to COVID-19. V is TRBV5-4 and J is TRBJ1-1; TRBD1 aligns across 7 bases. Sequenced material: PBMCs or T cells enriched from blood (not recorded which). As DNA, the CDR3 is TGTGCCAGCTGCAGGGGGAAGGCCGCTGAAGCTTTCTTT. Its protein product is CASCRGKAAEAFF.